This passage covers 27 T cell receptor beta chains from one sample sequenced in a study of cytomegalovirus exposure and HLA in healthy donors. PCR was performed using 60 Vbeta and 13 Jbeta primers. Produced via immunoSEQ multiplex PCR; TCRdb's table is partial and in-frame only. The sample records some 160,000 clones, around three quarters being singletons. The material sequenced was PBMCs. The receptors were sampled from a man aged 35-49 years in good health and CMV-seronegative.

The sample holds one count of this clone. The gene calls are TRBV7-9 and TRBJ2-5, with 15 bases that match TRBD2. V shed 3 bases, J shed 0 bases, and the junction held 5 bases outside the gene matches. Germline-derived CDR1 and CDR2 are SEHNR and FQNEAQ (reference sequence). CDR3 length equals 18 residues. CDR3 protein: CASSFGTSGRTYQETQYF. CDR3 DNA sequence: TGTGCCAGCAGCTTTGGGACTAGCGGGAGGACGTACCAAGAGACCCAGTACTTC.

The V call is TRBV19, the J call TRBJ1-4; 9 nucleotides match TRBD1. The V segment lost 4 bases and the J segment 8 bases; nucleotides outside the gene matches: 11. The CDR3 extends over 16 amino acids. Germline lookup yields CDR1 LNHDA and CDR2 SQIVND (reference sequence). This CDR3 reads CASSKRDRGAEEKLFF. The DNA of the CDR3 is TGTGCCAGTAGTAAGAGAGACAGGGGGGCAGAGGAAAAACTGTTTTTT.

V and J are TRBV30 and TRBJ2-2; 9 positions agree with TRBD1. Germline V CDR1 and CDR2: GTSNPN, SVGIG (reference sequence). Germline trimming cut 2 bases from V and 6 bases from J; bases unmatched to any gene: 7. The CDR3 runs 15 residues. This CDR3 is CAWSYRGRSAGELFF. In nucleotides, the CDR3 is TGTGCCTGGAGTTACAGGGGGCGTTCGGCCGGGGAGCTGTTTTTT.

This clone appeared a few times. The chain carries TRBV19 and TRBJ2-3; D is unclear. CDR1 and CDR2 (germline): LNHDA, SQIVND (reference sequence). V shed 3 bases and J shed 0 bases, with 7 bases lying between them. This CDR3 region has 14 residues. The CDR3 DNA is TGTGCCAGTAGTATGGCGGCTAGCACAGATACGCAGTATTTT. Translated, it gives CASSMAASTDTQYF.

The chain is built from TRBV4-1 and TRBJ2-1; 10 bases agree with TRBD2. Germline CDR1 MGHRA, CDR2 YSYEKL. This CDR3 has 16 amino acids. V dropped 3 bases and J dropped 0; count of bases not matched to a gene: 2. CDR3 DNA sequence: TGCGCCAGCAGCCACTTAGCGGGAGGCTCCTACAATGAGCAGTTCTTC. Protein: CASSHLAGGSYNEQFF.

The chain employs TRBV5-1 and TRBJ1-4; 7 bases agree with TRBD1. V lost 2 bases, J lost 4 bases, and 8 bases stayed unmatched. Germline V gene sequence: CDR1 SGHRS, CDR2 YFSETQ. The CDR3 covers 16 residues. The CDR3 is CASSLGQTGNNEKLFF. CDR3 DNA sequence: TGCGCCAGCAGCTTAGGTCAGACAGGGAATAATGAAAAACTGTTTTTT.

The V gene is TRBV5-1, the J gene TRBJ2-1; 12 bases align to TRBD1. This CDR3 has 15 residues. V shed 3 bases, J shed 12 bases, and the junction held 10 bases outside the gene matches. Looked up from germline, CDR1 is SGHRS and CDR2 is YFSETQ. The CDR3 region has the DNA TGCGCCAGCAGCTCGGGACAGGGGGCGCCCGCGGGGCAGTTCTTC. This translates into CASSSGQGAPAGQFF.

This chain connects TRBV2 to TRBJ1-1; D unclear. Trimming removed 3 bases from V and 0 bases from J, with 8 bases in between. This CDR3 has 14 residues. The germline CDR1 and CDR2 sequences are SNHLY and FYNNEI. The CDR3 here is CASSERGMNTEAFF. CDR3 DNA sequence: TGTGCCAGCAGTGAGAGAGGTATGAACACTGAAGCTTTCTTT. Using reference TRBV2 and TRBJ1-1 for the parts outside the CDR3, the full variable domain is EPEVTQTPSHQVTQMGQEVILRCVPISNHLYFYWYRQILGQKVEFLVSFYNNEISEKSEIFDDQFSVERPDGSNFTLKIRSTKLEDSAMYFCASSERGMNTEAFFGQGTRLTVV.

V is TRBV27 and J is TRBJ2-3; the match to TRBD2 covers 7 bases. J lost 0 bases, V lost 2 bases, and 2 bases had no gene match. Germline assignment: CDR1 MNHEY and CDR2 SMNVEV (reference sequence). The CDR3 is made up of 15 amino acids. CDR3 region: CASSLSGVSTDTQYF. The DNA for the CDR3 is TGTGCCAGCAGTTTAAGCGGGGTCAGCACAGATACGCAGTATTTT.

This chain links TRBV5-4 with TRBJ2-3, with D hard to call. The V gene's germline CDR1 is SGHNT and CDR2 YYREEE (reference sequence). The CDR3 runs to 13 residues. V lost 4 bases, J lost 1 base, and 7 bases lay in between. Written as DNA, the CDR3 is TGTGCCAGCAGCCTTACGGGCACAGATACGCAGTATTTT. Protein: CASSLTGTDTQYF.

The V call is TRBV6-1, the J call TRBJ1-4; 7 bases line up with TRBD1. Germline trimming cut 5 bases from V and 8 bases from J; bases unmatched to any gene: 11. The CDR3 is 15 residues long. Germline V gene sequence: CDR1 MNHNS, CDR2 SASEGT. DNA of the CDR3: TGTGCCAGCAGTCATCCCGGGACAGTGGGGGAAAAACTGTTTTTT. It encodes CASSHPGTVGEKLFF.

The chain uses TRBV4-1 and TRBJ2-1; D ambiguous. The CDR3 contains 16 residues. Trimming removed 2 bases from V and 0 bases from J, with 11 bases in between. CDR1 is MGHRA, CDR2 YSYEKL, per germline. The CDR3 loop is CASSQTAISSYNEQFF. CDR3 nucleotide sequence: TGCGCCAGCAGCCAAACTGCGATCTCCTCCTACAATGAGCAGTTCTTC.

J is TRBJ1-1 and V is TRBV5-1; tentative D call: TRBD1 (5 bases). Germline V lookup: CDR1 SGHRS, CDR2 YFSETQ. This CDR3 has 15 residues. V was trimmed by 0 bases and J by 2 bases, leaving 11 bases between them. CDR3 nucleotides: TGCGCCAGCAGCTTGGGTGGGGGGTTAAACACTGAAGCTTTCTTT. It translates to CASSLGGGLNTEAFF.

The chain joins TRBV9 to TRBJ1-1, with 8 bases fitting TRBD1. Losses at the gene ends were 3 bases for V and 5 bases for J; bases not matched to a gene: 3. This CDR3 has 13 residues. Per the germline V gene, CDR1 is SGDLS and CDR2 is YYNGEE. CDR3 in amino acids: CASSADRGTEAFF. CDR3 nucleotides: TGTGCCAGCAGCGCAGACAGGGGTACTGAAGCTTTCTTT.

The gene calls are TRBV9 and TRBJ2-2; D possibly corresponds to TRBD2 (6 bases). The V end lost 3 bases, the J end lost 9 bases, and 27 bases lay between the germline ends. Germline V gives CDR1 SGDLS, CDR2 YYNGEE. This CDR3 has 18 amino acids. DNA of the CDR3: TGTGCCAGCAGCGCGGGGGTGTCCAGGGCCCATGTTTACCGGGAGCTGTTTTTT. It codes for CASSAGVSRAHVYRELFF.

The rearrangement uses TRBV5-4 and TRBJ1-1, with 7 positions matching TRBD1. This CDR3 region has 16 residues. Germline V lookup: CDR1 SGHNT, CDR2 YYREEE (reference sequence). Germline trimming cut 4 bases from V and 8 bases from J; bases unmatched to any gene: 17. The CDR3 sequence is CASSQEGRGSKREAFF. The CDR3 DNA reads as TGTGCCAGCAGCCAGGAGGGCAGGGGGAGCAAACGGGAAGCTTTCTTT.

The J gene is TRBJ1-1, the V gene TRBV10-1; D gene ambiguous. Germline values: CDR1 WNHNN, CDR2 SYGVQD (reference sequence). The CDR3 is made up of 13 amino acids. V lost 7 bases and J lost 3, with 12 bases in between. The CDR3 DNA sequence: TGCGCCAGCACCCGGGGATTGGACACTGAAGCTTTCTTT. It translates to CASTRGLDTEAFF.

The chain has TRBV6-4 and TRBJ2-1, with 9 bases that match TRBD2. Germline CDR1 reads MRHNA; CDR2 reads SNTAGT. CDR3 length equals 15 residues. The V and J ends lost 6 bases and 1 base, in that order; junction bases with no gene match: 4. CDR3 sequence reads: CASSHSGSSYNEQFF. The CDR3 nucleotides read TGTGCCAGCAGCCATAGCGGGAGTTCCTACAATGAGCAGTTCTTC.

The rearrangement links TRBV9 to TRBJ2-7; TRBD1 aligns across 8 bases. The J segment lost 6 bases and the V segment lost 0 bases, leaving 8 bases of the junction unmatched. Germline V CDR1 and CDR2: SGDLS, YYNGEE. The CDR3 is 15 residues long. CDR3 DNA sequence: TGTGCCAGCAGCGTAGTAGAGACAGGGGTCGGCGAGCAGTACTTC. Protein product: CASSVVETGVGEQYF.

The CDR3 DNA reads as TGTGCCAGCAGCGAGGAAGGGACAGGGTGGAACGAGCAGTACTTC. It is translated as CASSEEGTGWNEQYF. This sequence joins TRBV9 and TRBJ2-5; 9 bases are shared with TRBD1. TRBJ2-7 matches the DNA end more closely, so the J call is doubtful. Germline CDR1 and CDR2: SGDLS and YYNGEE. This CDR3 spans 15 amino acids.

In its sample, this clone was seen a few times. The J gene is TRBJ2-7, the V gene TRBV28; 7 nucleotides align to TRBD1. The CDR3 totals 14 residues. V shed 6 bases, J shed 2 bases, and the junction held 7 bases outside the gene matches. Germline CDR1 is MDHEN and CDR2 is SYDVKM. The CDR3 here is CASSTGQGAYEQYF. The CDR3 DNA reads as TGTGCCAGCAGCACCGGCCAGGGGGCCTACGAGCAGTACTTC.

The chain employs TRBV28 and TRBJ1-3; D is unresolved. This CDR3 comprises 15 residues. V was shortened by 6 bases and J by 0 bases, with 12 bases between the two germline ends. CDR1 is MDHEN, CDR2 SYDVKM, per germline. DNA of the CDR3: TGTGCCAGCAGACCTTTGCACTTCTCTGGAAACACCATATATTTT. This codes for CASRPLHFSGNTIYF.

The J gene is TRBJ2-7, the V gene TRBV11-2, with 9 bases identical to TRBD2. V shed 5 bases, J shed 6 bases, and the junction held 8 bases outside the gene matches. Per germline, CDR1 SGHAT and CDR2 FQNNGV. The CDR3 loop spans 14 amino acids. DNA of the CDR3: TGTGCCAGCAGCCTGGGACTAGCCACGACCGAGCAGTACTTC. Its translation is CASSLGLATTEQYF.

In its sample, this clone was seen a few times. CDR3 DNA: TGTGCCAGTAGTGGCACAGGAGGCACAGATACGCAGTATTTT. It is translated as CASSGTGGTDTQYF. This chain uses TRBV19 with TRBJ2-3; TRBD1 might be the D (5 bases). V was trimmed by 5 bases and J by 1 base, leaving 10 bases between them. Germline V CDR1 and CDR2: LNHDA, SQIVND (reference sequence). The CDR3 is made up of 14 amino acids.

The chain links TRBV6-1 to TRBJ2-3; 11 bases map to TRBD2. Losses at the gene ends were 1 base for V and 2 bases for J; bases not matched to a gene: 2. This CDR3 is built from 16 residues. The germline gives CDR1 MNHNS, CDR2 SASEGT. In nucleotides, the CDR3 is TGTGCCAGCAGTGAAGTGACTAGCGGGACCACAGATACGCAGTATTTT. It translates to CASSEVTSGTTDTQYF.

This chain uses TRBV7-2 with TRBJ2-1; 13 bases match TRBD2. This CDR3 contains 15 residues. V was clipped by 2 bases and J by 8 bases; unmatched bases: 3. The germline gives CDR1 SGHTA, CDR2 FQGNSA. Written as DNA, the CDR3 is TGTGCCAGCAGCTTAAGGACTAGCGGGAGTTATGAGCAGTTCTTC. It specifies CASSLRTSGSYEQFF. Full variable domain (missing parts from reference TRBV7-2 and TRBJ2-1): GAGVSQSPSNKVTEKGKDVELRCDPISGHTALYWYRQSLGQGLEFLIYFQGNSAPDKSGLPSDRFSAERTGGSVSTLTIQRTQQEDSAVYLCASSLRTSGSYEQFFGPGTRLTVL.

This clone was detected only a few times. The V gene is TRBV7-3, the J gene TRBJ1-1; maybe TRBD1 (6 bases). V was cut by 5 bases and J by 4 bases, with 20 bases left in between. The CDR3 totals 16 residues. Germline CDR1 reads SGHTA; CDR2 reads FQGTGA. This CDR3 is CASSGRRGRGGTEAFF. The CDR3 DNA sequence: TGTGCCAGCAGCGGCCGCAGGGGCCGGGGGGGCACTGAAGCTTTCTTT.